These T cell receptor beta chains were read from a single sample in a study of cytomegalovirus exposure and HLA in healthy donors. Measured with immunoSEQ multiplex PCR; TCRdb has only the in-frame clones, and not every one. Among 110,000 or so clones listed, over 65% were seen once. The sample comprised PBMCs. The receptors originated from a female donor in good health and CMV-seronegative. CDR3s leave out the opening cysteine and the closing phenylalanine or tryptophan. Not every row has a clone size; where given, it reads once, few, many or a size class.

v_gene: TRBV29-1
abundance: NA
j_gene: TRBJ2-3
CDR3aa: SAAQGSLDTQY

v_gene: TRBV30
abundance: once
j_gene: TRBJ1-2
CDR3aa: AWSDSPDSFYGYT

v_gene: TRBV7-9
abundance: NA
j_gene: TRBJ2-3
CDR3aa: ASWEAGGSTDTQY

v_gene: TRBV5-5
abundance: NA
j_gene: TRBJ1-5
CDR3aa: ASSLFPGQGGGSEPQH

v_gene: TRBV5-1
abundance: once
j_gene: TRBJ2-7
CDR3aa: ASSFRDSIQEQY

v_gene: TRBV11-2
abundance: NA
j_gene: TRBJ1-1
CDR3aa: ASSFKGDTEAF

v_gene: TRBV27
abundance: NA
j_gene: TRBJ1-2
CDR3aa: ASRRTENEGYT

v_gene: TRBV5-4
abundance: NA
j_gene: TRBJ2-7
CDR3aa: ASSLGGVGRAGEYEQY

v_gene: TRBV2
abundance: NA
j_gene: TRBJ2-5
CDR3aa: ASNIPDQETQY

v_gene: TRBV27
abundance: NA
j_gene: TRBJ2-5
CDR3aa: ASSFSGQGVETQY

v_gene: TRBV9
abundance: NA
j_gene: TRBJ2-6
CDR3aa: ASSVGTLGANVLT

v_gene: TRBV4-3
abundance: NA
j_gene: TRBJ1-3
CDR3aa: ASSQDHLSSGNTIY

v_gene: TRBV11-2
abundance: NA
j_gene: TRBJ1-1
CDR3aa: ASSLRYRDTEAF

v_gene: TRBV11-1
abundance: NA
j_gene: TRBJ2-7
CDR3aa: ASRRLPGQGQSEQY

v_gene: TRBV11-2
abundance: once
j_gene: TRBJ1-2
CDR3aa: ASSGRGSNYGYT

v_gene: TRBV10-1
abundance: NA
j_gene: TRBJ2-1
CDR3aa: ASSETLWPGTSGPGGEQF

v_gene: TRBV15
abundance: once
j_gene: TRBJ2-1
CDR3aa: ATRDGGVYEQF

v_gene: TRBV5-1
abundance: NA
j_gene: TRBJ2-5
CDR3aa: ASRNSNPQETQY

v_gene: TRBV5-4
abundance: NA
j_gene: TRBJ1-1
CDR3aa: ASSSSTDSFTEAF

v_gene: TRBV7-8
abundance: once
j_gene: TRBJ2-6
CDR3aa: ASSLALNGEISGANVLT

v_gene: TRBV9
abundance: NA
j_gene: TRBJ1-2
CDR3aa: ASSESGAYGYT

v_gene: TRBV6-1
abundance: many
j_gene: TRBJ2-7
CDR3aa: ASSEEEGSAYEQY

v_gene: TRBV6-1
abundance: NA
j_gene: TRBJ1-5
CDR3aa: AGTEGSNQPQH

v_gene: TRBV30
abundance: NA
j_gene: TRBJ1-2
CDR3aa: AWSVSAGNYGYT

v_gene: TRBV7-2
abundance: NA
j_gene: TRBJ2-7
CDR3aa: ASRYGAEQY

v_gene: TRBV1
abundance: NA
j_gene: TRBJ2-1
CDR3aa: TSSQRWTSGNNEQF